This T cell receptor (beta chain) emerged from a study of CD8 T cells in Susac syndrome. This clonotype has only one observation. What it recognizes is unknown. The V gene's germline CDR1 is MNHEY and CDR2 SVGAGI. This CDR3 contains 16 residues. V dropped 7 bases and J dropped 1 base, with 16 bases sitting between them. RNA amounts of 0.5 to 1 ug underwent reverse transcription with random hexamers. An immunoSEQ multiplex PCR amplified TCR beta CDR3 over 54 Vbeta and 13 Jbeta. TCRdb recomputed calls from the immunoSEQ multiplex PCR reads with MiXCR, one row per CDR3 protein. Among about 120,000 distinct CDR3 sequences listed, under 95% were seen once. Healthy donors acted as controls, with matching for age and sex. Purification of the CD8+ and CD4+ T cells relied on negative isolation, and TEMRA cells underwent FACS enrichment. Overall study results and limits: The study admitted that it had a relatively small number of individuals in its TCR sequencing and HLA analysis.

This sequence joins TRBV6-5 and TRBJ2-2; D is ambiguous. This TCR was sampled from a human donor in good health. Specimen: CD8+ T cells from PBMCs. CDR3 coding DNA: TGTGCCAGCACCTACTTAGGGCACATGAACACCGGGGAGCTGTTTTTT. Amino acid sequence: CASTYLGHMNTGELFF.